A selection of T cell receptor beta chains follows, all from one sample in a study of blood T cell repertoires in COVID-19. Produced via immunoSEQ multiplex PCR; TCRdb's table is partial and in-frame only. The table lists roughly 200,000 clones, about 86% of them singletons. What was sequenced was PBMCs or T cells enriched from blood (not recorded which). The receptors were gathered from a woman between 40 and 55 years old in a cohort exposed to, infected with or recovered from COVID-19 (not recorded which). Both conserved end residues are part of each CDR3. D genes are given only for firm matches. Clone sizes are given selectively: once, few, many, or a class where the clone is expanded.

d_gene	v_gene	j_gene	abundance	CDR3aa	CDR3nt
TRBD2	TRBV6-5	TRBJ2-3	-	CASSLAGVESDTQYF	TGTGCCAGCAGTCTAGCGGGAGTTGAATCCGATACGCAGTATTTT
-	TRBV27	TRBJ2-7	once	CASSLGARGSYEQYF	TGTGCCAGCAGTTTGGGGGCCCGGGGATCCTACGAGCAGTACTTC
-	TRBV9	TRBJ2-7	-	CASSVGRGDPNYEQYF	TGTGCCAGCAGCGTAGGCCGCGGGGATCCCAACTACGAGCAGTACTTC
-	TRBV7-9	TRBJ1-2	-	CASSKDRNYGYTF	TGTGCCAGCAGCAAAGACAGAAACTATGGCTACACCTTC
-	TRBV4-2	TRBJ2-1	-	CASSQAWGEGQAYSYNEQFF	TGTGCCAGCAGCCAAGCTTGGGGGGAAGGTCAGGCCTACTCCTACAATGAGCAGTTCTTC
-	TRBV11-2	TRBJ2-1	-	CASSLDPAGQFF	TGTGCCAGCAGCTTAGACCCCGCCGGGCAGTTCTTC
TRBD2	TRBV5-1	TRBJ2-3	-	CASSLGLAGATFTDTQYF	TGCGCCAGCAGCCTCGGACTAGCGGGGGCAACTTTCACAGATACGCAGTATTTT
-	TRBV4-1	TRBJ2-2	-	CASSQDQRVREVSGELFF	TGCGCCAGCAGCCAAGATCAGCGGGTCAGGGAGGTCTCCGGGGAGCTGTTTTTT
TRBD1	TRBV5-1	TRBJ2-3	once	CASGWTGGVSTDTQYF	TGCGCCAGCGGATGGACAGGGGGCGTTTCCACAGATACGCAGTATTTT
-	TRBV27	TRBJ1-2	-	CASSFSRNYGYTF	TGTGCCAGCAGTTTTAGCCGAAACTATGGCTACACCTTC
TRBD2	TRBV27	TRBJ2-3	-	CASSFSTLAGGDADTQYF	TGTGCCAGCAGTTTTTCCACATTAGCGGGGGGAGACGCAGATACGCAGTATTTT
TRBD1	TRBV6-2/TRBV6-3	TRBJ1-5	-	CASSYAGQGEAQPQHF	TGTGCCAGCAGTTACGCGGGACAGGGGGAGGCTCAGCCCCAGCATTTT
TRBD1	TRBV15	TRBJ1-2	-	CATRPGQINYGYTF	TGTGCCACCAGACCGGGACAGATTAACTATGGCTACACCTTC
TRBD1	TRBV29-1	TRBJ1-2	-	CSVRQGQGYGYTF	TGCAGCGTACGACAGGGGCAAGGCTATGGCTACACCTTC
TRBD1	TRBV5-8	TRBJ1-3	-	CANPPPTGDGNTIYF	TGTGCCAATCCGCCCCCGACAGGGGACGGAAACACCATATATTTT
TRBD2	TRBV7-9	TRBJ2-3	once	CASSPRGDLLNTQYF	TGTGCCAGCAGTCCACGGGGGGATCTATTAAATACGCAGTATTTT
-	TRBV25-1	TRBJ2-7	-	CASSEYRANYEQYF	TGTGCCAGCAGTGAATATCGAGCTAACTACGAGCAGTACTTC
-	TRBV12-3/TRBV12-4	TRBJ2-2	-	CASVATGELFF	TGTGCCAGTGTTGCGACCGGGGAGCTGTTTTTT
TRBD1	TRBV5-1	TRBJ2-7	-	CASKLQTGEEQYF	TGCGCCAGCAAGTTGCAGACAGGGGAAGAGCAGTACTTC
TRBD1	TRBV6-5	TRBJ1-5	-	CASRIRGLSNQPQHF	TGTGCCAGCAGAATCAGGGGGCTAAGTAATCAGCCCCAGCATTTT
-	TRBV5-4	TRBJ1-1	-	CASRHLTGMNTEAFF	TGTGCCAGCAGACATTTGACAGGAATGAACACTGAAGCTTTCTTT
TRBD1	TRBV14	TRBJ1-2	-	CASSPRDSHLLYGYTF	TGTGCCAGCAGCCCAAGGGACAGTCACCTGTTGTATGGCTACACCTTC
TRBD1	TRBV2	TRBJ1-1	-	CASSETRQGYTEAFF	TGTGCCAGCAGTGAAACGCGACAGGGGTACACTGAAGCTTTCTTT
-	TRBV6-6	TRBJ1-4	-	CASSYGAATNEKLFF	TGTGCCAGCAGTTACGGGGCTGCAACTAATGAAAAACTGTTTTTT
-	TRBV27	TRBJ1-2	-	CASSLSSRSGYTF	TGTGCCAGCAGTTTATCGTCCAGGTCTGGCTACACCTTC
-	TRBV6-5	TRBJ1-2	-	CASSSLEGRSYTF	TGTGCCAGCAGTTCGCTCGAGGGCAGGAGCTACACCTTC
TRBD1	TRBV7-6	TRBJ1-1	-	CASSAGQPMNTEAFF	TGTGCCAGCAGCGCGGGACAGCCTATGAACACTGAAGCTTTCTTT
TRBD1	TRBV7-6	TRBJ1-2	-	CASRFPTGGDSGYTF	TGTGCCAGCAGGTTCCCGACAGGGGGCGACAGTGGCTACACCTTC
-	TRBV27	TRBJ1-2	-	CASSIDRYYGYTF	TGTGCCAGCAGTATCGACAGGTACTATGGCTACACCTTC
TRBD2	TRBV19	TRBJ2-3	few	CASSATFGLATDTQYF	TGTGCCAGTAGTGCGACGTTCGGACTAGCTACAGATACGCAGTATTTT
-	TRBV19	TRBJ2-7	-	CASSGSPYPYEQYF	TGTGCCAGTAGTGGTAGCCCCTACCCCTACGAGCAGTACTTC
TRBD2	TRBV18	TRBJ2-1	-	CASSPILAGGSYNEQFF	TGTGCCAGCTCACCCATATTAGCGGGAGGGTCCTACAATGAGCAGTTCTTC
-	TRBV7-8	TRBJ1-5	many	CASSLSARLVGQPQHF	TGTGCCAGCAGCTTATCCGCCAGGTTGGTCGGTCAGCCCCAGCATTTT
TRBD1	TRBV7-8	TRBJ2-1	-	CASSTPGTAKNEQFF	TGTGCCAGCAGCACTCCCGGGACAGCTAAGAATGAGCAGTTCTTC
-	TRBV4-2	TRBJ2-5	-	CASSQEWASQETQYF	TGTGCCAGCAGCCAAGAGTGGGCAAGCCAAGAGACCCAGTACTTC
TRBD1	TRBV20-1	TRBJ2-5	once	CSASFWQGARETQYF	TGCAGTGCTAGTTTTTGGCAGGGGGCCCGGGAGACCCAGTACTTC
-	TRBV4-1	TRBJ1-4	once	CASSQPKEGPADEKLFF	TGCGCCAGCAGCCAGCCCAAGGAGGGGCCAGCGGATGAAAAACTGTTTTTT
-	TRBV29-1	TRBJ1-3	-	CSVEGGTGTSNTIYF	TGCAGCGTTGAAGGCGGTACAGGGACCTCAAACACCATATATTTT
-	TRBV12-3/TRBV12-4	TRBJ1-2	-	CATGGYYGYTF	TGTGCGACGGGGGGCTACTATGGCTACACCTTC
-	TRBV6-5	TRBJ1-6	-	CASSQVGATLHF	TGTGCCAGCAGCCAAGTGGGGGCCACCCTCCACTTT
-	TRBV5-1	TRBJ1-1	-	CASSLERRVNTEAFF	TGCGCCAGCAGCTTGGAAAGGAGAGTGAACACTGAAGCTTTCTTT
-	TRBV5-1	TRBJ2-2	-	CASSLATGQGGELFF	TGCGCCAGCAGCTTGGCTACAGGGCAGGGCGGGGAGCTGTTTTTT